This T cell receptor beta chain appears in the sequencing data of a study of Graves' ophthalmopathy and Graves' hyperthyroidism. Aged 18 to 65, the patients with hyperthyroidism had under 2 months' duration and were newly diagnosed. Researchers turned away patients with other autoimmune diseases, uncontrolled infections, pregnancy or lactation. Out of about 9.3 ml of fresh peripheral blood, PBMCs were obtained. The authors amplified TCR beta CDR3 regions, and they did so from RNA transcripts for repertoire sequencing. First-round RT-PCR with HTBI primers preceded a second-round multiplex PCR. TCRdb called the multiplex PCR reads again in MiXCR, with one record for every CDR3 protein. The table includes some 370,000 distinct CDR3 sequences, about a sixth detected once. V was shortened by 2 bases and J by 7 bases, with 14 bases between the two germline ends. Germline V CDR1 and CDR2: SGHTA, FQGNSA. This CDR3 is 14 amino acids long.

V is TRBV7-2 and J is TRBJ2-5; either TRBD1 or TRBD2 may supply D (5 bases each). The receptor comes from an adult woman with stable Graves' hyperthyroidism. Sequencing used peripheral blood. Here the CDR3 DNA reads TGTGCCAGCAGCTTAAACAGGCTAGGAGGGACCCAGTACTTC. Translated, it gives CASSLNRLGGTQYF.